The clone carrying this TCR beta chain was recorded only once. Its antigen is currently unknown. This PCR relied on a set of 60 Vbeta primers and 13 Jbeta primers. Clones were read by immunoSEQ multiplex PCR, and TCRdb kept only the in-frame ones, dropping some. The sample shows around 130,000 clones, approximately 77% of them seen only once. V lost 3 bases and J lost 1, with 10 bases in between. The CDR3 spans 15 residues. The germline gives CDR1 LNHDA, CDR2 SQIVND (reference sequence). The data stem from a study of cytomegalovirus exposure and HLA in healthy donors. Study results and caveats: Reports showed the classifier diagnosing cytomegalovirus status with high specificity and sensitivity. TCR beta V- and J-gene trimming, according to a later analysis, was linked to a missense DCLRE1C variant. As a later analysis showed, several of the most significant clusters appeared to be linked to common viral pathogens.

V and J are TRBV19 and TRBJ2-1; D possibly corresponds to TRBD1 (5 bases). Sequenced material: PBMCs. The clonotype originates from an older woman in good health and CMV-seronegative. The CDR3: CASSMGRPSYNEQFF. The CDR3 DNA sequence: TGTGCCAGTAGTATGGGGCGGCCTTCCTACAATGAGCAGTTCTTC.